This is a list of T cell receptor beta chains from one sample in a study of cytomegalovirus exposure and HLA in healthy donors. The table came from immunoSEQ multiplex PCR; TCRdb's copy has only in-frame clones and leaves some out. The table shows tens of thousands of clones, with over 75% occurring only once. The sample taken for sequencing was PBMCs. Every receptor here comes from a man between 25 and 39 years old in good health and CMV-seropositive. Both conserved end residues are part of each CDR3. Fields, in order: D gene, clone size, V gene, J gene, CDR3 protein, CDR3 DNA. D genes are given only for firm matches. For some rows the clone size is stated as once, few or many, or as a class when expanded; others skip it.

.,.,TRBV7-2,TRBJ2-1,CASSLGTYNEQFF,TGTGCCAGCAGCTTAGGGACTTACAATGAGCAGTTCTTC
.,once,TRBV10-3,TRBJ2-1,CAAGSRVSNEQFF,TGTGCCGCGGGGTCTCGGGTTTCCAATGAGCAGTTCTTC
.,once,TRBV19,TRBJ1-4,CASSPRHPTNEKLFF,TGTGCCAGTAGTCCGAGACACCCAACTAATGAAAAACTGTTTTTT
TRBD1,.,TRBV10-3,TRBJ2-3,CAISESGQGYTDTQYF,TGTGCCATCAGTGAGTCGGGACAGGGGTACACAGATACGCAGTATTTT
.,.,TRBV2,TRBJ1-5,CASSDGLEQPQHF,TGTGCCAGCAGTGACGGGTTGGAACAGCCCCAGCATTTT
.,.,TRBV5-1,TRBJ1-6,CASSLPGGGSPLHF,TGCGCCAGCAGCCTGCCCGGCGGTGGTTCACCCCTCCACTTT
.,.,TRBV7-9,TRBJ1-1,CASSFSTEAFF,TGTGCCAGCAGCTTTAGCACTGAAGCTTTCTTT
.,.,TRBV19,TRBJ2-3,CASSMRGPDTQYF,TGTGCCAGTAGTATGCGGGGTCCAGATACGCAGTATTTT
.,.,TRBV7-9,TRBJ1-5,CASSLGRGNQPQHF,TGTGCCAGCAGCTTAGGACGGGGCAATCAGCCCCAGCATTTT
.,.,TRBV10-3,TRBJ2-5,CAISESGAETQYF,TGTGCCATCAGTGAGTCAGGGGCCGAGACCCAGTACTTC
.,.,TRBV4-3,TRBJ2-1,CASSQGGYNEQFF,TGCGCCAGCAGCCAAGGAGGATACAATGAGCAGTTCTTC
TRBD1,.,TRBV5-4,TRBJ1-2,CASSLEEVGTGGSYGYTF,TGTGCCAGCAGCTTGGAGGAAGTTGGGACAGGGGGCAGCTATGGCTACACCTTC
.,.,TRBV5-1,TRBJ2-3,CASSSPGDTQYF,TGCGCCAGCAGCTCGCCCGGGGATACGCAGTATTTT
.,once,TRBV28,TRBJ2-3,CASSRDTRTDTQYF,TGTGCCAGCAGCCGGGACACTCGAACAGATACGCAGTATTTT
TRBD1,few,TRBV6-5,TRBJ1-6,CASRGTGLNSPLHF,TGTGCCAGCAGGGGGACAGGCCTGAATTCACCCCTCCACTTT
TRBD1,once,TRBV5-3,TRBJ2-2,CARSSGQGETGELFF,TGTGCCAGAAGCTCCGGACAGGGGGAGACCGGGGAGCTGTTTTTT
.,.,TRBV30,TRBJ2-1,CAWTSYNEQFF,TGTGCCTGGACGAGTTACAATGAGCAGTTCTTC
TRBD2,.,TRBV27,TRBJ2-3,CATLSGRGTDTQYF,TGTGCCACCCTCAGCGGGAGGGGCACAGATACGCAGTATTTT
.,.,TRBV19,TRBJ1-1,CASSIVGSTEAFF,TGTGCCAGTAGTATTGTTGGCAGCACTGAAGCTTTCTTT
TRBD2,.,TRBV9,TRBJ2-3,CASSPQIGLAGNTDTQYF,TGTGCCAGCAGCCCTCAAATCGGACTAGCGGGGAACACAGATACGCAGTATTTT
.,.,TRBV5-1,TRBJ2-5,CASADNQETQYF,TGCGCCAGCGCGGATAACCAAGAGACCCAGTACTTC
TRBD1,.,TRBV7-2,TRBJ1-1,CASSFRDSEAFF,TGTGCCAGCAGCTTCCGGGACAGCGAAGCTTTCTTT
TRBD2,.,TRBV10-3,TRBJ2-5,CAISNQGAGGEETQYF,TGTGCCATCAGTAACCAGGGAGCGGGAGGGGAAGAGACCCAGTACTTC
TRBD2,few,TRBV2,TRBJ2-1,CASSRASGSSYNEQFF,TGTGCCAGCAGTAGAGCTAGCGGCAGCTCCTACAATGAGCAGTTCTTC
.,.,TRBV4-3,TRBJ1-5,CASSPTEISNQPQHF,TGCGCCAGCAGCCCGACAGAGATTAGCAATCAGCCCCAGCATTTT
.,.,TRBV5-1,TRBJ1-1,CASSPVGGQTEAFF,TGCGCCAGCAGCCCGGTCGGGGGGCAGACTGAAGCTTTCTTT
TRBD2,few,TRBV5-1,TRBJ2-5,CASSPSGRGETQYF,TGCGCCAGCAGCCCAAGCGGGAGAGGTGAGACCCAGTACTTC